These 5 T cell receptor beta chains were sequenced from one sample in a study of tumour-infiltrating T cells in Burkitt lymphoma. TCRdb keeps only in-frame clones here, not all; method: immunoSEQ multiplex PCR. The sample gives more than 5,500 clones, around 10% of which show up once; more than 2.5% is in the top ten. The sequenced material came from tumor tissue. Receptors were obtained from a human donor with diffuse large B-cell lymphoma.

This chain joins TRBV27 and TRBJ1-1, with TRBD1 as a possible D gene (5 bases). Germline CDR1 MNHEY, CDR2 SMNVEV (reference sequence). V was shortened by 4 bases and J by 4 bases, with 16 bases between the two germline ends. This CDR3 contains 15 residues. Written as DNA, the CDR3 is TGTGCCAGCAGTTGGGATGTGAATGGGGGCACTGAAGCTTTCTTT. Its protein product is CASSWDVNGGTEAFF.

By sample share, this clone is medium-sized. The V gene is TRBV28, the J gene TRBJ2-4, with 8 bases matching TRBD2. CDR3 length: 16 residues. The V segment lost 5 bases and the J segment 0 bases; nucleotides outside the gene matches: 6. Germline V gene data show CDR1 as MDHEN and CDR2 as SYDVKM. CDR3 protein: CASSTSGAGAKNIQYF. The CDR3 DNA is TGTGCCAGCAGTACTAGCGGTGCAGGAGCCAAAAACATTCAGTACTTC.

This chain links TRBV6-1 with TRBJ2-7, with 9 nucleotides matching TRBD1. After removal of 7 bases from V and 4 bases from J, the junction contained 5 bases not matched to a gene. Germline assignment: CDR1 MNHNS and CDR2 SASEGT. This CDR3 is 13 amino acids long. The CDR3 loop reads CASKPGQGYEQYF. Written as DNA, the CDR3 is TGTGCCAGCAAACCGGGACAGGGTTACGAGCAGTACTTC.

This clone was seen a handful of times. The rearrangement uses TRBV4-3 and TRBJ2-7, with D maybe TRBD1 (6 bases). V was cut by 2 bases and J by 0 bases, with 17 bases left in between. Germline loops: CDR1 LGHNA, CDR2 YSLEER. The CDR3 is made up of 17 amino acids. CDR3 sequence (DNA): TGCGCCAGCAGCCAACAAGAGACAGGTCGCGGCTCCTACGAGCAGTACTTC. Translation: CASSQQETGRGSYEQYF.

The table lists this clone with a few counts. The genes are TRBV2 and TRBJ1-4; D is uncertain. Germline V gives CDR1 SNHLY, CDR2 FYNNEI. Trimming shortened V by 2 bases and J by 5 bases, and 9 bases separated the two germline ends. This CDR3 contains 14 residues. The CDR3 sequence is CASSESPQNEKLFF. DNA for the CDR3: TGTGCCAGCAGTGAATCGCCGCAGAATGAAAAACTGTTTTTT.